A single sample gave rise to the 22 T cell receptor beta chains below, sequenced in a study of blood T cell repertoires in COVID-19 (TCRdb year 2020). The library was obtained by the immunoSEQ multiplex PCR assay. TCRdb provides this immuneACCESS table in a form limited to in-frame rearrangements. Some clones are lacking; in checked studies, under half of them reflect an unresolved V gene, and why the rest are absent is not known. Here the sample has 300,000 to 350,000 clones; 88% occur a single time. Jointly, the top ten make up 1.6% of the sample. The sample was peripheral blood. The receptors originated from a woman aged 30 to 39 with COVID-19, enrolled during active disease.

V is TRBV28 and J is TRBJ1-4; no reliable D call. The CDR3 consists of 15 residues. Germline V gives CDR1 MDHEN, CDR2 SYDVKM. V was shortened by 3 bases and J by 0 bases, with 8 bases between the two germline ends. The CDR3 sequence: CASSFRQATNEKLFF. The CDR3 DNA follows: TGTGCCAGCAGTTTCCGGCAGGCAACTAATGAAAAACTGTTTTTT.

The V gene is TRBV27, the J gene TRBJ2-7; 7 nucleotides agree with TRBD1. The CDR3 is made up of 15 amino acids. Trimming at V came to 5 bases and at J to 6 bases, leaving 13 bases not matched to a gene. Germline V gene sequence: CDR1 MNHEY, CDR2 SMNVEV (reference sequence). CDR3 region: CASSPSPTGSGEQYF. The CDR3 DNA sequence: TGTGCCAGCAGTCCCAGCCCGACAGGGTCAGGCGAGCAGTACTTC.

The chain uses TRBV7-8 and TRBJ1-2; TRBD1 matches at 9 bases. Germline V gene data show CDR1 as SGHVS and CDR2 as FQNEAQ. The CDR3 sequence is 16 residues long. J gave up 5 bases and V 5 bases, and 12 bases lay outside the gene matches. This chain's CDR3 is CASSTKSRDRAYGYTF. The CDR3 DNA is TGTGCCAGCAGCACGAAAAGCCGGGACAGGGCGTATGGCTACACCTTC.

This chain joins TRBV13 and TRBJ2-3; the D gene is possibly TRBD2 (6 bases). The germline V gene encodes CDR1 PRHDT and CDR2 FYEKMQ (reference sequence). V lost 5 bases to trimming and J lost 1 base, with 16 bases between them. The CDR3 consists of 16 residues. The chain's CDR3 is CASSMTDPGGTDTQYF. CDR3 nucleotides: TGTGCCAGCAGCATGACGGACCCGGGGGGCACAGATACGCAGTATTTT.

This clone was recorded only once. The V gene is TRBV7-8, the J gene TRBJ2-2; 7 bases match TRBD1. V lost 5 bases, J lost 3 bases, and 6 bases stayed unmatched. The CDR3 consists of 15 residues. CDR1 SGHVS and CDR2 FQNEAQ come from the germline V gene. The CDR3 DNA reads TGTGCCAGCAGCGAAGACAGGGCTTACACCGGGGAGCTGTTTTTT. Its protein is CASSEDRAYTGELFF.

This clone was seen a single time. The chain is built from TRBV7-9 and TRBJ1-1; D may be TRBD1 (5 bases). Germline loops: CDR1 SEHNR, CDR2 FQNEAQ (reference sequence). This CDR3 spans 11 amino acids. Trimming cost V 2 bases and J 8 bases, with 6 bases left between them. This chain's CDR3 is CASSLNREAFF. CDR3 nucleotide sequence: TGTGCCAGCAGCTTAAACAGGGAAGCTTTCTTT. The variable domain in full, completed from reference TRBV7-9 and TRBJ1-1, reads DTGVSQNPRHKITKRGQNVTFRCDPISEHNRLYWYRQTLGQGPEFLTYFQNEAQLEKSRLLSDRFSAERPKGSFSTLEIQRTEQGDSAMYLCASSLNREAFFGQGTRLTVV.

V is TRBV7-2 and J is TRBJ2-3, with D hard to call. The CDR3 sequence is 13 residues long. Germline V gene lookup returns CDR1 SGHTA and CDR2 FQGNSA. Trimming left V 0 bases short and J 6 bases short, with 7 bases between. DNA of the CDR3: TGTGCCAGCAGCTTAGCGATGCGGGATACGCAGTATTTT. Protein product: CASSLAMRDTQYF.

This chain links TRBV18 with TRBJ2-1, with TRBD1 matching 7 bases. The CDR3 is made up of 14 amino acids. Unmatched junction bases numbered 3, after V lost 1 base and J lost 6 bases. The germline V gene encodes CDR1 KGHSH and CDR2 LQKENI. CDR3 sequence: CASSPQAGGNEQFF. The CDR3, as DNA: TGTGCCAGCTCACCACAAGCAGGGGGCAATGAGCAGTTCTTC.

This clone was found a few times. V gene TRBV29-1 combines with J gene TRBJ2-6; 7 bases map to TRBD1. V was pared by 5 bases and J by 0 bases, with 4 bases of the junction left unmatched. In germline, CDR1 is SQVTM, CDR2 ANQGSEA. This CDR3 is built from 15 residues. The CDR3 spells CSVTGTASGANVLTF. The CDR3 DNA is TGCAGCGTTACTGGGACAGCCTCTGGGGCCAACGTCCTGACTTTC.

V and J are TRBV6-5 and TRBJ2-1; D possibly corresponds to TRBD2 (6 bases). The germline gives CDR1 MNHEY, CDR2 SVGAGI. CDR3 length: 15 residues. V lost 7 bases and J lost 7, with 20 bases in between. For the CDR3, the DNA is TGTGCCAGCACCAAAGGGCGGGGAAGAAGAAATGAGCAGTTCTTC. This codes for CASTKGRGRRNEQFF.

The chain uses TRBV28 and TRBJ1-1; the D is unclear. Between the trimmed V and J ends, which lost 3 bases and 0 bases, there was a span of 14 bases. Germline assignment: CDR1 MDHEN and CDR2 SYDVKM. The CDR3 is made up of 16 amino acids. In DNA form, the CDR3 reads TGTGCCAGCAGTTTCTTGGCGAGGCGGGTGAACACTGAAGCTTTCTTT. It yields the protein CASSFLARRVNTEAFF.

V usage is TRBV6-5 and J usage is TRBJ2-1; 7 nucleotides match TRBD2. Germline lookup yields CDR1 MNHEY and CDR2 SVGAGI. Trimming cost V 8 bases and J 4 bases; bases outside gene matches: 11. This CDR3 contains 15 residues. Written as DNA, the CDR3 is TGTGCCAGCGGGACCAAGACGGGGGGTTACAATGAGCAGTTCTTC. This translates into CASGTKTGGYNEQFF.

The chain recombines TRBV7-9 with TRBJ2-2; 12 bases line up with TRBD2. The ends lost 1 base at V and 3 bases at J; junction bases unmatched: 9. Germline V gene data show CDR1 as SEHNR and CDR2 as FQNEAQ (reference sequence). This CDR3 region has 19 residues. CDR3 in DNA: TGTGCCAGCAGCTTAGAATCCTTCGGACTAGCGGGGTACACCGGGGAGCTGTTTTTT. Translated: CASSLESFGLAGYTGELFF.

The V call is TRBV27, the J call TRBJ2-3; the match to TRBD2 covers 8 bases. Germline V gene sequence: CDR1 MNHEY, CDR2 SMNVEV (reference sequence). Trimming took 0 bases from V and 3 from J; bases not matched to a gene: 8. CDR3 length: 17 residues. The CDR3 sequence is CASSLSAGLAVTDTQYF. CDR3 nucleotide sequence: TGTGCCAGCAGTTTATCGGCTGGACTAGCAGTTACAGATACGCAGTATTTT.

The V gene is TRBV9, the J gene TRBJ2-2; D remains unclear. Trimming took off 4 bases at V and 1 base at J, with 11 bases between the two ends. CDR3 size: 15 residues. Germline lookup yields CDR1 SGDLS and CDR2 YYNGEE. This chain's CDR3 is CASSPGRLNTGELFF. The CDR3 nucleotides are TGTGCCAGCAGCCCTGGCCGACTGAACACCGGGGAGCTGTTTTTT. Full variable domain (missing parts from reference TRBV9 and TRBJ2-2): DSGVTQTPKHLITATGQRVTLRCSPRSGDLSVYWYQQSLDQGLQFLIQYYNGEERAKGNILERFSAQQFPDLHSELNLSSLELGDSALYFCASSPGRLNTGELFFGEGSRLTVL.

A single count supports this clone. The V and J genes are TRBV29-1 and TRBJ1-1, with TRBD1 matching 9 bases. In germline, CDR1 is SQVTM, CDR2 ANQGSEA. V lost 6 bases, J lost 1 base, and 6 bases stayed unmatched. The CDR3 spans 14 residues. The CDR3 DNA is TGCAGCGTCGACGGGACAGGGCGGAACACTGAAGCTTTCTTT. Encoded protein: CSVDGTGRNTEAFF.

The V gene is TRBV15, the J gene TRBJ1-2, with 9 bases matching TRBD1. The CDR3 consists of 12 residues. The trim removed 5 bases at V and 8 bases at J, leaving 3 bases unmatched. Germline V CDR1 and CDR2: LNHNV, YYDKDF (reference sequence). The CDR3 protein is CATSGQGYGYTF. The CDR3 nucleotides read TGTGCCACCAGCGGACAGGGGTACGGCTACACCTTC.

The V and J genes are TRBV9 and TRBJ2-2, with TRBD2 matching over 11 bases. Losses at the gene ends were 3 bases for V and 4 bases for J; bases not matched to a gene: 5. The V gene's germline CDR1 is SGDLS and CDR2 YYNGEE. This CDR3 has 16 amino acids. As DNA, the CDR3 is TGTGCCAGCAGCGCGACTAGCGGGGCGGGCACCGGGGAGCTGTTTTTT. Residues: CASSATSGAGTGELFF.

The V and J genes are TRBV2 and TRBJ1-5; no clear D. This CDR3 comprises 13 residues. V lost 7 bases, J lost 6 bases, and 13 bases lay in between. In germline, CDR1 is SNHLY, CDR2 FYNNEI. The CDR3 spells CASTLEGSQPQHF. CDR3 sequence (DNA): TGTGCCAGCACCCTAGAGGGTAGTCAGCCCCAGCATTTT.

The V call is TRBV11-3, the J call TRBJ2-2, with D unresolved. The germline V gene has CDR1 SGHNT and CDR2 YENEEA. V was pared by 1 base and J by 4 bases, with 7 bases between. The CDR3 totals 14 residues. This CDR3 is CASSLVTSTGELFF. The DNA for the CDR3 is TGTGCCAGCAGCTTAGTAACAAGCACCGGGGAGCTGTTTTTT. Complete variable domain (other parts from reference TRBV11-3 and TRBJ2-2): EAGVVQSPRYKIIEKKQPVAFWCNPISGHNTLYWYLQNLGQGPELLIRYENEEAVDDSQLPKDRFSAERLKGVDSTLKIQPAELGDSAVYLCASSLVTSTGELFFGEGSRLTVL.

CDR3 coding DNA: TGTGCCAGCAGTTACGACGTGGTCGGAGGCAATCAGCCCCAGCATTTT. It codes for CASSYDVVGGNQPQHF. V gene TRBV6-2 or TRBV6-3 combines with J gene TRBJ1-5; D not resolved. V gave up 2 bases and J gave up 2 bases, with 13 bases separating them. Germline V gives CDR1 MNHEY, CDR2 SVGEGT. The CDR3 consists of 16 residues.

The chain carries TRBV4-1 and TRBJ1-2, with unresolved D. Germline-derived CDR1 and CDR2 are MGHRA and YSYEKL. Trimming cost V 0 bases and J 4 bases, with 12 bases left between them. The CDR3 runs to 15 residues. CDR3 sequence reads: CASSQDPGLVYGYTF. The CDR3 coding sequence is TGCGCCAGCAGCCAAGATCCCGGACTCGTCTATGGCTACACCTTC.